What follows are 24 T cell receptor beta chains derived from one specimen sequenced in a study of CD8+CD57+ T cells in acquired aplastic anemia. CD8+CD57+ cell expansion had been shown by flow cytometry in patients chosen for sequencing. Researchers used genomic DNA as the template to profile TCR beta VDJ and CDR3. Using its own MiXCR run on the reads, TCRdb lists one record per CDR3 protein. The sample carries roughly 290,000 distinct CDR3 sequences, approximately 60% recorded once. Sequencing used sorted CD4+, CD8+, or CD8+CD57+ T cells (not recorded which) from PBMCs. These receptors were collected from a human donor with aplastic anemia.

CDR3 residues: CASSLGQESNSPLHF. CDR3 DNA: TGCGCCAGCAGCTTGGGACAGGAGTCTAATTCACCCCTCCACTTT. The V gene is TRBV5-1, the J gene TRBJ1-6; a weak D match, TRBD1 (6 bases). Germline CDR1 reads SGHRS; CDR2 reads YFSETQ. CDR3 length: 15 amino acids. V lost 0 bases and J 6 bases, leaving 10 bases between the germline ends.

The table lists this clonotype with many counts. The chain couples TRBV5-6 to TRBJ2-7; 8 nucleotides line up with TRBD2. This CDR3 comprises 12 residues. From germline, CDR1 is SGHDT and CDR2 YYEEEE. V shed 1 base, J shed 12 bases, and the junction held 6 bases outside the gene matches. CDR3 DNA: TGTGCCAGCAGCTTGCTCCCGCGGGAGGCGTACTTC. It yields the protein CASSLLPREAYF.

This clonotype was observed at least ten times. This sequence joins TRBV5-5 and TRBJ2-2, with a weak D call TRBD1 (6 bases). The CDR3 totals 15 residues. Germline V lookup: CDR1 SGHKS, CDR2 YYEKEE (reference sequence). Trimming removed 2 bases from V and 0 bases from J, with 8 bases in between. DNA for the CDR3: TGTGCCAGCAGCTTAGGGGACACGAACACCGGGGAGCTGTTTTTT. As protein: CASSLGDTNTGELFF.

This clonotype came up a few times. The rearrangement joins TRBV7-9 to TRBJ1-2; D remains unclear. The CDR3 consists of 15 residues. V shed 1 base and J shed 1 base, with 10 bases lying between them. In germline, CDR1 is SEHNR, CDR2 FQNEAQ (reference sequence). CDR3 sequence: CASSLGHSINYGYTF. CDR3 DNA: TGTGCCAGCAGCTTAGGGCATAGCATTAACTATGGCTACACCTTC.

CDR3 sequence: CASKMGQRYNEQFF. The CDR3 DNA reads TGTGCCAGCAAAATGGGACAGCGTTACAATGAGCAGTTCTTC. The chain is built from TRBV11-3 and TRBJ2-1, with 7 bases aligning to TRBD1. Looked up from germline, CDR1 is SGHNT and CDR2 is YENEEA. Trimming cost V 7 bases and J 4 bases; bases outside gene matches: 7. This CDR3 is built from 14 residues.

At least ten counts were recorded for this clonotype. This chain links TRBV4-1 with TRBJ2-1, with D possibly called TRBD1 or TRBD2 (5 bases each). In germline, CDR1 is MGHRA, CDR2 YSYEKL. V was clipped by 5 bases and J by 7 bases, with 24 bases between them. CDR3 size: 17 residues. The CDR3 reads CASSYLVFEGPGNEQFF. Here the CDR3 DNA reads TGCGCCAGCAGCTACCTCGTTTTTGAGGGGCCGGGGAATGAGCAGTTCTTC.

J is TRBJ1-6 and V is TRBV6-1, with a weak D call TRBD1 (6 bases). The CDR3 covers 13 residues. V dropped 8 bases and J dropped 7 bases, with 12 bases sitting between them. Germline lookup yields CDR1 MNHNS and CDR2 SASEGT. CDR3 loop: CASRTGYNSPLHF. The CDR3 DNA reads TGTGCCAGCCGCACAGGGTACAATTCACCCCTCCACTTT.

This clonotype was observed once. The V call is TRBV9, the J call TRBJ2-1; 9 positions agree with TRBD2. V dropped 0 bases and J dropped 6; count of bases not matched to a gene: 1. The length of the CDR3 is 14 residues. In germline, CDR1 is SGDLS, CDR2 YYNGEE. The chain's CDR3 is CASSVGTSVNEQFF. The CDR3 nucleotides read TGTGCCAGCAGCGTAGGGACTAGCGTCAATGAGCAGTTCTTC.

The table lists this clonotype with a few counts. This sequence joins TRBV2 and TRBJ1-5; no reliable D call. The CDR3 has 14 residues. Per the germline V gene, CDR1 is SNHLY and CDR2 is FYNNEI. V gave up 6 bases and J gave up 12 bases, with 21 bases separating them. The CDR3 DNA is TGTGCCAGCAGACGGAGCGGACTCTCCCCACGCCAGCATTTT. Translating gives CASRRSGLSPRQHF.

There are many counts of this clonotype. The chain links TRBV5-8 to TRBJ2-7; 7 bases fit TRBD2. Per the germline V gene, CDR1 is SGHTS and CDR2 is YDEGEE. The CDR3 is 15 amino acids. Trimming at V came to 0 bases and at J to 1 base, leaving 4 bases not matched to a gene. CDR3 DNA sequence: TGTGCCAGCAGCTTGGAGATAGCGGGTTCCTACGAGCAGTACTTC. Translated, it gives CASSLEIAGSYEQYF.

The V call is TRBV20-1, the J call TRBJ1-2; a weak D match, TRBD1 (6 bases). From germline, CDR1 is DFQATT and CDR2 SNEGSKA (reference sequence). There are 13 residues in the CDR3. V lost 3 bases and J 8 bases, leaving 16 bases between the germline ends. CDR3 sequence: CSASPGARPGYTF. For the CDR3, the DNA is TGCAGTGCTAGTCCGGGGGCCAGACCCGGCTACACCTTC.

The chain carries TRBV10-2 and TRBJ1-5; TRBD1 matches at 7 bases. The CDR3 sequence is 19 residues long. J gave up 9 bases and V 2 bases, and 22 bases lay outside the gene matches. Germline CDR1 WSHSY, CDR2 SAAADI. CDR3 coding DNA: TGCGCCAGCAGTGAGCCTCAGAGTGACAGGGAAGGGAAATATTGGCCCCAGCATTTT. Translated, it gives CASSEPQSDREGKYWPQHF.

The gene calls are TRBV4-1 and TRBJ2-7; 9 positions agree with TRBD2. Unmatched junction bases numbered 2, after V lost 1 base and J lost 4 bases. This CDR3 is 14 amino acids long. Germline lookup yields CDR1 MGHRA and CDR2 YSYEKL. The CDR3 is CASSQGSGSYEQYF. For the CDR3, the DNA is TGCGCCAGCAGCCAAGGTAGCGGGAGTTACGAGCAGTACTTC.

A note on this clonotype: Mismatch with germline at one junction end may stem from a read error. The rearrangement joins TRBV7-7 to TRBJ2-7; TRBD1 matches at 8 bases. The J call may not be correct, given that the DNA end is closer to TRBJ2-1. Looked up from germline, CDR1 is SSHAT and CDR2 is FNYEAQ (reference sequence). The CDR3 is made up of 15 amino acids. CDR3 residues: CASSLGTGGFNEQFF. The CDR3 DNA follows: TGTGCTAGCAGCTTAGGTACAGGGGGTTTCAATGAGCAGTTCTTC.

Concerning this clonotype: One end of the junction fails to match germline, which may point to a read error. The chain joins TRBV7-9 to TRBJ1-6; tentative D call: TRBD1 (5 bases). Germline assignment: CDR1 SEHNR and CDR2 FQNEAQ (reference sequence). CDR3 length equals 16 residues. The CDR3 DNA is TGTGCCAGCAGCTTAGGTTTGCCAGGGACCAATTCACCCCCCCACTTT. Its protein is CASSLGLPGTNSPPHF.

The V call is TRBV7-2, the J call TRBJ1-2, with unresolved D. Germline CDR1 is SGHTA and CDR2 is FQGNSA. V dropped 6 bases and J dropped 8 bases, with 16 bases sitting between them. The CDR3 has 13 amino acids. CDR3 sequence reads: CASSFGSERGYTF. In DNA form, the CDR3 reads TGTGCCAGCAGTTTTGGCAGCGAAAGGGGCTACACCTTC.

A word on this clonotype: The junction and the germline gene differ at one end; a read error may be behind it. The CDR3 region has the DNA TGTGGCAGCGTGGGGACAGGGGTCGATGAGCAGTTCTTC. It translates to CGSVGTGVDEQFF. The chain combines TRBV2 with TRBJ2-1; 10 nucleotides match TRBD1. In germline, CDR1 is SNHLY, CDR2 FYNNEI. The CDR3 length is 13 residues.

This clonotype was detected ten times or more. This chain joins TRBV7-8 and TRBJ2-3; no clear D. This CDR3 region has 13 residues. Trimming took off 4 bases at V and 4 bases at J, with 9 bases between the two ends. Germline CDR1 reads SGHVS; CDR2 reads FQNEAQ. The DNA for the CDR3 is TGTGCCAGCAGCTACCGTGAATCAGATACGCAGTATTTT. Protein: CASSYRESDTQYF.

The chain recombines TRBV10-2 with TRBJ1-6; D remains unclear. CDR3 length: 15 residues. Germline V gene sequence: CDR1 WSHSY, CDR2 SAAADI. V lost 3 bases, J lost 8 bases, and 14 bases lay in between. CDR3 coding DNA: TGCGCCAGCAGTGAATCCGATCTCGTTTATTCACCCCTCCACTTT. Amino acids: CASSESDLVYSPLHF.

This clonotype was picked up many times. At one end, the junction sequence differs from germline, possibly due to a read error. The gene calls are TRBV7-9 and TRBJ2-2; D may be TRBD2 (5 bases). The CDR3 loop spans 14 amino acids. Germline values: CDR1 SEHNR, CDR2 FQNEAQ (reference sequence). Here the CDR3 DNA reads TGTGCCAGCAGCCTAGTTCCGAACACCGGGGAGCTGCTTTTT. Residues: CASSLVPNTGELLF.

Remarks on this clonotype: This may be a read error, as it is one base from a much larger clone. The V gene is TRBV28, the J gene TRBJ1-4, with TRBD1 matching 9 bases. Per the germline V gene, CDR1 is MDHEN and CDR2 is SYDVKM. The CDR3 has 16 amino acids. CDR3: CASSLLPGTGSEKLLF. The CDR3 nucleotides read TGTGCCAGCAGTTTACTCCCCGGGACAGGGAGTGAAAAACTGCTTTTT.

Concerning this clonotype: The germline gene is not matched at one end of the junction; a read error may be the cause. The chain couples TRBV15 to TRBJ2-7, with TRBD2 matching 9 bases. CDR1 LNHNV and CDR2 YYDKDF come from the germline V gene (reference sequence). This CDR3 is built from 17 residues. The CDR3 here is CATSGAELAGASYEQYF. The CDR3 nucleotides read TGTGCCACCAGCGGGGCCGAGTTAGCGGGGGCCTCCTATGAGCAGTACTTC.

This rearrangement joins TRBV10-2 to TRBJ1-4, with TRBD1 matching 8 bases. The germline V gene encodes CDR1 WSHSY and CDR2 SAAADI. The CDR3 extends over 12 amino acids. V was pared by 8 bases and J by 7 bases, with 3 bases of the junction left unmatched. The CDR3 nucleotides are TGCGCCAGCGGACAGGGTCCTGAAAAACTGTTTTTT. It specifies CASGQGPEKLFF.

This clonotype came up many times. The chain combines TRBV20-1 with TRBJ1-5, with TRBD1 as a possible D gene (5 bases). The CDR3 is 13 residues long. CDR1 and CDR2 from the germline V gene are DFQATT and SNEGSKA (reference sequence). V lost 0 bases, J lost 9 bases, and 12 bases lay in between. The CDR3: CSARDRDGGPQHF. DNA for the CDR3: TGCAGTGCTAGAGACAGGGATGGCGGGCCCCAGCATTTT.